Below are 18 T cell receptor beta chains sequenced from a single sample in a study of shared clonotypes between healthy human individuals. Naive CD8 cells lacked CD45RO, underwent positive selection for CCR7 and left out terminally differentiated effector memory CD45RA+ cells. Assay: immunoSEQ multiplex PCR; the TCRdb copy retains only in-frame clones and omits some. The table records around 2.1 million clones, 85% to 95% of them present only once. The sequencing input was naive CD8+ T cells from PBMCs. The origin of the receptors is a young man in good health. Some clones in this sample may be carry-over from other donors' samples.

This rearrangement joins TRBV4-1 to TRBJ2-7, with TRBD2 matching over 7 bases. This CDR3 has 16 residues. After removal of 5 bases from V and 0 bases from J, the junction contained 10 bases not matched to a gene. From germline, CDR1 is MGHRA and CDR2 YSYEKL. The CDR3 region has the DNA TGCGCCAGCAGCTCAAGGATGGGAGGGAGCTCCTACGAGCAGTACTTC. The encoded protein is CASSSRMGGSSYEQYF.

CDR3 amino acids: CASSEWGRQPQHF. Here the CDR3 DNA reads TGTGCCAGCAGTGAATGGGGACGCCAGCCCCAGCATTTT. The gene calls are TRBV2 and TRBJ1-5; D may be TRBD1 (5 bases). The CDR3 spans 13 residues. V was trimmed by 2 bases and J by 7 bases, leaving 9 bases between them. The germline V gene encodes CDR1 SNHLY and CDR2 FYNNEI.

V and J are TRBV28 and TRBJ1-4; possible D gene TRBD1, 6 bases. Trimming removed 8 bases at V and 1 base at J, with 17 bases between. The CDR3 loop spans 16 amino acids. Germline CDR1 MDHEN, CDR2 SYDVKM. In DNA form, the CDR3 reads TGTGCCAGCGTTTCGCTGCGGGGGCGAACTAATGAAAAACTGTTTTTT. Protein: CASVSLRGRTNEKLFF.

This clone was counted a single time. The chain links TRBV6-5 to TRBJ2-2; TRBD1 matches at 7 bases. Germline CDR1 reads MNHEY; CDR2 reads SVGAGI. Unmatched junction bases numbered 6, after V lost 4 bases and J lost 4 bases. The CDR3 runs to 15 residues. Written as DNA, the CDR3 is TGTGCCAGCAGTTCCTTGGACAGGCTCACCGGGGAGCTGTTTTTT. Translating it yields CASSSLDRLTGELFF.

The chain carries TRBV5-1 and TRBJ2-3; D is possibly TRBD2 (6 bases). The CDR3 contains 16 residues. V was cut by 2 bases and J by 3 bases, with 16 bases left in between. Germline V gives CDR1 SGHRS, CDR2 YFSETQ. The CDR3 coding sequence is TGCGCCAGCAGCTTCCCCGGGGGACGAGGGACAGATACGCAGTATTTT. Translating it yields CASSFPGGRGTDTQYF.

The chain uses TRBV27 and TRBJ2-7; D is possibly TRBD1 (7 bases). The CDR3 sequence is 15 residues long. CDR1 is MNHEY and CDR2 is SMNVEV in the germline V gene (reference sequence). Trimming left V 4 bases short and J 7 bases short, with 20 bases between. CDR3 residues: CASSSDREVYGEQYF. CDR3 bases: TGTGCCAGCAGTTCTGACAGGGAGGTCTACGGGGAGCAGTACTTC.

The rearrangement links TRBV5-6 to TRBJ2-7, with 8 bases aligning to TRBD2. The CDR3 extends over 15 amino acids. The junction had 8 bases not matched to a gene; V was cut back by 3 bases and J by 3 bases. The germline V gene has CDR1 SGHDT and CDR2 YYEEEE. CDR3 loop: CASSYASGGIYEQYF. For the CDR3, the DNA is TGTGCCAGCAGCTACGCCTCGGGAGGGATCTACGAGCAGTACTTC.

As DNA, the CDR3 is TGTGCCAGTAGTCCCGGGGACAGGGGCGAAGCTTTCTTT. Amino acids: CASSPGDRGEAFF. The gene calls are TRBV19 and TRBJ1-1, with 10 positions matching TRBD1. The CDR3 covers 13 residues. The junction had 5 bases not matched to a gene; V was cut back by 5 bases and J by 8 bases. CDR1 is LNHDA, CDR2 SQIVND, per germline (reference sequence).

The chain combines TRBV10-3 with TRBJ2-1; 8 bases match TRBD2. The CDR3 covers 16 residues. Losses at the gene ends were 7 bases for V and 9 bases for J; bases not matched to a gene: 17. CDR1 ENHRY and CDR2 SYGVKD come from the germline V gene. The chain's CDR3 is CAITVTGAGAFGEQFF. The CDR3, as DNA: TGTGCCATCACGGTAACGGGAGCGGGGGCATTCGGTGAGCAGTTCTTC.

This clone is a singleton in its sample. The J gene is TRBJ2-7, the V gene TRBV10-3, with TRBD2 as a possible D gene (6 bases). The ends were cut back, 6 bases at V and 2 bases at J, with 17 bases in the middle. This CDR3 contains 15 residues. Per germline, CDR1 ENHRY and CDR2 SYGVKD. CDR3 bases: TGTGCCATCAGCGGCGGACTACACGACACCTACGAGCAGTACTTC. This codes for CAISGGLHDTYEQYF.

The chain has TRBV25-1 and TRBJ2-7, with D hard to call. V was shortened by 5 bases and J by 6 bases, with 8 bases between the two germline ends. Looked up from germline, CDR1 is MGHDK and CDR2 is SYGVNS. The CDR3 spans 11 residues. Written as DNA, the CDR3 is TGTGCCAGCAGTTGGGTTGGCGAGCAGTACTTC. It is translated as CASSWVGEQYF.

CDR3 DNA sequence: TGTGCCAGCAGCCACCGCCCTATATTTTCCCAAACCTACAATGAGCAGTTCTTC. Its translation: CASSHRPIFSQTYNEQFF. The chain joins TRBV9 to TRBJ2-1; D remains ambiguous. Trimming cost V 4 bases and J 2 bases, with 22 bases left between them. The CDR3 is 18 residues long. Per the germline V gene, CDR1 is SGDLS and CDR2 is YYNGEE. Full variable domain (rest looked up from reference TRBV9 and TRBJ2-1): DSGVTQTPKHLITATGQRVTLRCSPRSGDLSVYWYQQSLDQGLQFLIQYYNGEERAKGNILERFSAQQFPDLHSELNLSSLELGDSALYFCASSHRPIFSQTYNEQFFGPGTRLTVL.

The V gene is TRBV9, the J gene TRBJ1-4; 7 positions match TRBD1. Germline V gene lookup returns CDR1 SGDLS and CDR2 YYNGEE. J gave up 0 bases and V 0 bases, and 5 bases lay outside the gene matches. CDR3 length equals 17 residues. The CDR3 loop reads CASSVGRGGTTNEKLFF. In nucleotides, the CDR3 is TGTGCCAGCAGCGTAGGCAGGGGGGGCACAACTAATGAAAAACTGTTTTTT.

This chain links TRBV9 with TRBJ2-3; perhaps TRBD1 as D (6 bases). The germline V and J ends were trimmed by 4 bases and 2 bases, with 17 bases remaining between them. Germline V gene data show CDR1 as SGDLS and CDR2 as YYNGEE. CDR3 length: 16 amino acids. CDR3: CASSIQGGFYTDTQYF. The CDR3 region has the DNA TGTGCCAGCAGCATTCAAGGGGGATTCTACACAGATACGCAGTATTTT.

The chain combines TRBV27 with TRBJ1-2; D gene ambiguous. With 2 bases removed from V and 3 bases from J, the gap between germline ends came to 7 bases. CDR3 length: 13 amino acids. Germline CDR1 and CDR2: MNHEY and SMNVEV (reference sequence). CDR3 sequence (DNA): TGTGCCAGCAGTTTAAGGGAGGACTATGGCTACACCTTC. Translating gives CASSLREDYGYTF.

The V and J genes are TRBV7-9 and TRBJ2-3; the match to TRBD2 covers 12 bases. Germline assignment: CDR1 SEHNR and CDR2 FQNEAQ (reference sequence). The J segment lost 5 bases and the V segment lost 4 bases, leaving 4 bases of the junction unmatched. CDR3 length: 15 amino acids. In DNA, the CDR3 is TGTGCCAGCAGCTCTAGCGGGAGGGCCGTAGATACGCAGTATTTT. This encodes CASSSSGRAVDTQYF.

This rearrangement joins TRBV7-9 to TRBJ2-1; possibly TRBD2 for D (5 bases). The CDR3 loop spans 16 amino acids. Germline V gives CDR1 SEHNR, CDR2 FQNEAQ (reference sequence). Deletions cut 2 bases from V and 5 bases from J, with 16 bases between. The CDR3 here is CASSLSGRGGDNEQFF. The CDR3 bases are TGTGCCAGCAGCTTATCGGGTCGAGGAGGAGACAATGAGCAGTTCTTC.

The rearrangement uses TRBV27 and TRBJ2-3; 9 bases align to TRBD2. Germline CDR1 and CDR2: MNHEY and SMNVEV (reference sequence). The CDR3 is made up of 19 amino acids. V was clipped by 3 bases and J by 1 base; unmatched bases: 14. CDR3 in DNA: TGTGCCAGCAGTTTTTTAGCGGGAGTAACGGGAGGGGGCACAGATACGCAGTATTTT. Translating gives CASSFLAGVTGGGTDTQYF.